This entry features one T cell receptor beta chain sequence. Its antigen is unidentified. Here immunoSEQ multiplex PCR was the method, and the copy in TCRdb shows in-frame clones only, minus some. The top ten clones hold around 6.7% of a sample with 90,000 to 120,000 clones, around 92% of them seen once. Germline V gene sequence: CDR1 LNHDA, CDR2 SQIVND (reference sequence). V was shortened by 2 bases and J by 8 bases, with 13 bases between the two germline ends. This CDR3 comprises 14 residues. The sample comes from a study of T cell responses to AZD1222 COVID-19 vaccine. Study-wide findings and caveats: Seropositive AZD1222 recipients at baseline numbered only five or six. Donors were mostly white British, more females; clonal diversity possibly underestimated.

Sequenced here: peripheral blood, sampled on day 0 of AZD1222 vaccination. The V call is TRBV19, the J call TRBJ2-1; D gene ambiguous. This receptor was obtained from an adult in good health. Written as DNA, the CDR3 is TGTGCCAGTAGTATACGGGCCATGTCACATGAGCAGTTCTTC. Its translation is CASSIRAMSHEQFF.